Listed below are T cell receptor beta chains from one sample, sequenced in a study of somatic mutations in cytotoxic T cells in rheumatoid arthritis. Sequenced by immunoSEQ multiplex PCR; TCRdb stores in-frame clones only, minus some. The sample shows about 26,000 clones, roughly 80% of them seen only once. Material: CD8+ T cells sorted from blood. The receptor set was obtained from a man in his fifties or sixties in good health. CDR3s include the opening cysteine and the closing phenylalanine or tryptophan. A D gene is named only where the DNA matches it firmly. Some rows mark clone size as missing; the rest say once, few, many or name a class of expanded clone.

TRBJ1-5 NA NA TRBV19 TGTGCCAGTACCCTTTCGCAGGGCTTGGTGGGGTCAAATCAGCCCCAGCATTTT CASTLSQGLVGSNQPQHF
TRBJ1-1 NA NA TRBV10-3 TGTGCCATCGGGGACGGGACTGAAGCTTTCTTT CAIGDGTEAFF
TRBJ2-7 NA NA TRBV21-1 TGTGCCAGCAGCAAAGAGCATAACCTCTACGAGCAGTACTTC CASSKEHNLYEQYF
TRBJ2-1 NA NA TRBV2 TGTGCCAGCAGTGAAGCGCGGCAGTTCTTC CASSEARQFF
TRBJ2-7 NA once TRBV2 TGTGCCAGCAATTACAACGAGCAGTACTTC CASNYNEQYF
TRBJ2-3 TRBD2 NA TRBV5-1 TGCGCCAGCAGCTCGGGGACTAGCGGCACAGATACGCAGTATTTT CASSSGTSGTDTQYF
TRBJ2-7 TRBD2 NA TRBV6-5 TGTGCCAGCAGCTCCAGGACTAGCAGAACCTACGAGCAGTACTTC CASSSRTSRTYEQYF
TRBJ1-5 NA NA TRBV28 TGTGCCAGCAGTTTTGACTTGGCATTCAATCAGCCCCAGCATTTT CASSFDLAFNQPQHF
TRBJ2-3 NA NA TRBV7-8 TGTGCCAGCAGCTTACATCCATCAGATACGCAGTATTTT CASSLHPSDTQYF
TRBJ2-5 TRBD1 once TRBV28 TGTGCCAGCAGTTTGACAGGGTCCTCCCAAGAGACCCAGTACTTC CASSLTGSSQETQYF
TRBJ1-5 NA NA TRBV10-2 TGCGCCAGCACCGGGGGGTATAGCAATCAGCCCCAGCATTTT CASTGGYSNQPQHF
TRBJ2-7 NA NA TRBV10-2 TGCGCCAGCAGTGAGAATGCAGAGCAGTACTTC CASSENAEQYF